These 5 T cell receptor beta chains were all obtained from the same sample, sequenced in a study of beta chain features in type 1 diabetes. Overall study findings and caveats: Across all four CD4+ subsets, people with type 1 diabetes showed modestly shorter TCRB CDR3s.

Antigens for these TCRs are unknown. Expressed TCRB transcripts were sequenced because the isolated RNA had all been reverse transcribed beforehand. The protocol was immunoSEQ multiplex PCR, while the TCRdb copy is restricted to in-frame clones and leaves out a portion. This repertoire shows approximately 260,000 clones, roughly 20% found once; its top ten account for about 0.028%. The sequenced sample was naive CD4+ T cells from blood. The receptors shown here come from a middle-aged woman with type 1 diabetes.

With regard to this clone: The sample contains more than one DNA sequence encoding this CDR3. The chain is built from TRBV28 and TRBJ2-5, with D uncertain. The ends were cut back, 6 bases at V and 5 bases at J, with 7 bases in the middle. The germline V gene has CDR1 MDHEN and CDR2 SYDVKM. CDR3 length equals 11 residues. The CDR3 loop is CASSSGETQYF. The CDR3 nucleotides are TGTGCCAGCAGCTCCGGGGAGACCCAGTACTTC.

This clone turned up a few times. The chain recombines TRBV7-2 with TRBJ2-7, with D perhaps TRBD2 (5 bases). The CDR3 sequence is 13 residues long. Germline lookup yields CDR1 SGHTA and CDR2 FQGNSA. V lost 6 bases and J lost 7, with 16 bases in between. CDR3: CASSSLDRGEQYF. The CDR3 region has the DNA TGTGCCAGCAGTTCCCTCGACCGCGGGGAGCAGTACTTC.

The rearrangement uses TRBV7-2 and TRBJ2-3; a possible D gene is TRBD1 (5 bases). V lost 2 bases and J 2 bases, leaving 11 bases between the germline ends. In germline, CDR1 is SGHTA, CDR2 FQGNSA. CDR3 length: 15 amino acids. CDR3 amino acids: CASSLWGLLTDTQYF. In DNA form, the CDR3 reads TGTGCCAGCAGCTTATGGGGCCTACTCACAGATACGCAGTATTTT.

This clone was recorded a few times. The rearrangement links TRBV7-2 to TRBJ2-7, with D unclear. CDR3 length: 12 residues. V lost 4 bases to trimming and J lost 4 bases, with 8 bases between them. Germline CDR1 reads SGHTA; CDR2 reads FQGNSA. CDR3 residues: CASSSQRYEQYF. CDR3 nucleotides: TGTGCCAGCAGCTCCCAGAGGTACGAGCAGTACTTC.

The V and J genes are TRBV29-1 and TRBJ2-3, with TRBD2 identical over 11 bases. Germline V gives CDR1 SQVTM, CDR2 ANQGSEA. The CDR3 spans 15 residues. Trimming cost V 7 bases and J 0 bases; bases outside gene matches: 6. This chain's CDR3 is CSAVLAGVSTDTQYF. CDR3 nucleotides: TGCAGCGCTGTACTAGCGGGGGTCAGCACAGATACGCAGTATTTT.